This note documents a single T cell receptor (beta chain) sequence. Its antigen is unknown. Compared with germline, one end of the junction differs, possibly owing to a read error. No cell sorting was done before RNA was extracted from the tissue. TCRbeta libraries were built with three rounds of nested PCR, modified from ARM-PCR. MiXCR was run by TCRdb on the multiplex PCR reads, yielding one entry per CDR3 protein. The table lists approximately 90,000 distinct CDR3 sequences, less than 75% of them singletons. The CDR3 is 17 residues long. Germline values: CDR1 MGHRA, CDR2 YSYEKL. The data derive from a study of tumor and adjacent non-tumor tissue in lung cancer. Study-level results: Higher tumor TCR diversity was associated with shorter survival.

Sequencing input: lung tumor tissue. This chain connects TRBV4-1 to TRBJ2-1; 13 nucleotides align to TRBD2. This clonotype was obtained from a man aged 55 to 69 with non-small cell lung cancer. The CDR3 spells CASSSLSTSGGGNEHFF. CDR3 DNA sequence: TGCGCCAGTAGCTCCTTGAGTACTAGCGGGGGGGGCAATGAGCATTTCTTC.